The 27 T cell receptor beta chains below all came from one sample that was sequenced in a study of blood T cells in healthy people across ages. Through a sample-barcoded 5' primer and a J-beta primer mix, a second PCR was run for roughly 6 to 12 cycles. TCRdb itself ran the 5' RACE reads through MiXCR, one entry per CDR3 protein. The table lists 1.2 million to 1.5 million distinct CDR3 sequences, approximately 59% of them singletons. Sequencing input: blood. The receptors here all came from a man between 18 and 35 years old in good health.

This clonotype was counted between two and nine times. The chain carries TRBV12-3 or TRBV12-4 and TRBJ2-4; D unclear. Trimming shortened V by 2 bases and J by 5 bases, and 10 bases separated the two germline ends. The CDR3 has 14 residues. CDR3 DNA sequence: TGTGCCAGCAGTTTACCGTGGGGTCAAAACATTCAGTACTTC. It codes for CASSLPWGQNIQYF.

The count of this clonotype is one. CDR3 amino acids: CASSLVYGGRAEAFF. Written as DNA, the CDR3 is TGCGCCAGCAGCTTGGTTTACGGGGGGAGGGCTGAAGCTTTCTTT. The chain is built from TRBV5-1 and TRBJ1-1, with D perhaps matching TRBD1 (5 bases). The CDR3 is 15 amino acids. In germline, CDR1 is SGHRS, CDR2 YFSETQ. V lost 0 bases, J lost 6 bases, and 15 bases lay in between.

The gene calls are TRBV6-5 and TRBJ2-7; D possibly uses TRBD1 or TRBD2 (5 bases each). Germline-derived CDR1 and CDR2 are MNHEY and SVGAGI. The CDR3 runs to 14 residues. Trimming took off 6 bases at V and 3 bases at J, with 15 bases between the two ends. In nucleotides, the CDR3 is TGTGCCAGCAGGTCTTCTGGGACCCACTACGAGCAGTACTTC. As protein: CASRSSGTHYEQYF.

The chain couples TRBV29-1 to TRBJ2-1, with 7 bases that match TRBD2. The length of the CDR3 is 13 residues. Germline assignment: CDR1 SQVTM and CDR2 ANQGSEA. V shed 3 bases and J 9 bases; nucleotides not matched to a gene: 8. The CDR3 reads CSVDVGGSGEQFF. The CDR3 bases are TGCAGCGTTGATGTGGGCGGGAGTGGTGAGCAGTTCTTC.

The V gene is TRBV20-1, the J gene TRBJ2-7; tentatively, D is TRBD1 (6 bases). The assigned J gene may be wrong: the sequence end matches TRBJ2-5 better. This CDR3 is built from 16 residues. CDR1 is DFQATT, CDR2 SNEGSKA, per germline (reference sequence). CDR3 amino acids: CSARDRGRGSRETQYF. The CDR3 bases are TGCAGTGCTAGAGATAGGGGCAGGGGCTCGAGGGAGACCCAGTACTTC.

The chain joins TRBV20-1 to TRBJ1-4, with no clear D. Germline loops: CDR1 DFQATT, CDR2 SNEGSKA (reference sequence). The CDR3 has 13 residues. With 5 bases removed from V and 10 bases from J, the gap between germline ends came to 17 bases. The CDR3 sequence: CSASHMGKGKLFF. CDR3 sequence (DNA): TGCAGTGCTTCTCACATGGGAAAAGGAAAACTGTTTTTT.

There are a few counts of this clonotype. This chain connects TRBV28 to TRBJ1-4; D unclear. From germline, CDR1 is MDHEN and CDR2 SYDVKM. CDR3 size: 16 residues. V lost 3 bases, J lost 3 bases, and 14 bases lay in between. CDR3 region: CASSFSVGWSNEKLFF. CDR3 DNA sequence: TGTGCCAGCAGTTTTAGTGTGGGTTGGTCTAATGAAAAACTGTTTTTT.

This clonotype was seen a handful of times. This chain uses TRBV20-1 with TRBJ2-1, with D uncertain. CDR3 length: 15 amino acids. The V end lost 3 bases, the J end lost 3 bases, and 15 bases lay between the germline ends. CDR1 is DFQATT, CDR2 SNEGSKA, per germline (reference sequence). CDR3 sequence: CSARGSTLYYNEQFF. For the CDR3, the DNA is TGCAGTGCTAGGGGCTCTACCCTGTACTACAATGAGCAGTTCTTC.

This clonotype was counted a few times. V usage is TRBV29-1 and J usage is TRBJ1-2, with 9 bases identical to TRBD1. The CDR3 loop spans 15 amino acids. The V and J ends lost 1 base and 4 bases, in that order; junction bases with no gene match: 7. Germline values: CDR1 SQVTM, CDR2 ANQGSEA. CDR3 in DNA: TGCAGCGTTGAAGCGGGGACAGGGCCGATCTATGGCTACACCTTC. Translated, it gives CSVEAGTGPIYGYTF.

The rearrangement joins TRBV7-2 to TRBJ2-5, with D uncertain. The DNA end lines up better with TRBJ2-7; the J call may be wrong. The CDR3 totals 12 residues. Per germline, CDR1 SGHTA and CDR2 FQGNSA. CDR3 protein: CASSRLVGEQYF. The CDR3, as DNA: TGTGCCAGCAGCCGCCTAGTGGGCGAGCAGTACTTC.

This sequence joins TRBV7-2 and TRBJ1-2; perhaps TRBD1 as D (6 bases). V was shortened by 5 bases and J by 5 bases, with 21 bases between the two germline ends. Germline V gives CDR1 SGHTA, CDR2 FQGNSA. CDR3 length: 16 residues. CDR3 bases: TGTGCCAGCAGCAAGCGGACGGACCCCCAGGGGTATGGCTACACCTTC. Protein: CASSKRTDPQGYGYTF.

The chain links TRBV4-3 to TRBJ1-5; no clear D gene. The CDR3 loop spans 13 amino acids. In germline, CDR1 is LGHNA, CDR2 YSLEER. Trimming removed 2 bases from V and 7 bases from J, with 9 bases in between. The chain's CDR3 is CASSQIMGQPQHF. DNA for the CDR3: TGCGCCAGCAGCCAAATCATGGGGCAGCCCCAGCATTTT.

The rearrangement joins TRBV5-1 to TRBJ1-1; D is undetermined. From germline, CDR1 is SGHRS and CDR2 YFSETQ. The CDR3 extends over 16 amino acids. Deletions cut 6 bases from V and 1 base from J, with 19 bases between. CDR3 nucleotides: TGCGCCAGCACCTGGCTTGAGACCACCAAGAACACTGAAGCTTTCTTT. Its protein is CASTWLETTKNTEAFF.

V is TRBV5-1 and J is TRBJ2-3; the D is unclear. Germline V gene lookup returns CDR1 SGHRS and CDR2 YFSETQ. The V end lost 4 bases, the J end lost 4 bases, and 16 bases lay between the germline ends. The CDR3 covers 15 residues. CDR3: CASSNESPGSDTQYF. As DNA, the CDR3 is TGCGCCAGCAGCAACGAATCACCCGGGTCAGATACGCAGTATTTT. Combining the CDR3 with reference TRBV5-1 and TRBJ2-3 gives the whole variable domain KAGVTQTPRYLIKTRGQQVTLSCSPISGHRSVSWYQQTPGQGLQFLFEYFSETQRNKGNFPGRFSGRQFSNSRSEMNVSTLELGDSALYLCASSNESPGSDTQYFGPGTRLTVL.

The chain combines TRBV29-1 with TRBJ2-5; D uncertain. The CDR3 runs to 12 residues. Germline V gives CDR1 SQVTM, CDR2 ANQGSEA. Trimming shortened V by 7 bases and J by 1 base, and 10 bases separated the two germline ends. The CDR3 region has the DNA TGCAGCGCCGCACAGCCCCAAGAGACCCAGTACTTC. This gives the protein CSAAQPQETQYF.

The CDR3 region has the DNA TGCGCCAGCAGGTTGAAGGAGTCATATAGCAATCAGCCCCAGCATTTT. It specifies CASRLKESYSNQPQHF. The chain combines TRBV5-1 with TRBJ1-5; D gene uncertain. This CDR3 has 16 amino acids. The ends were cut back, 5 bases at V and 0 bases at J, with 15 bases in the middle. The germline V gene encodes CDR1 SGHRS and CDR2 YFSETQ.

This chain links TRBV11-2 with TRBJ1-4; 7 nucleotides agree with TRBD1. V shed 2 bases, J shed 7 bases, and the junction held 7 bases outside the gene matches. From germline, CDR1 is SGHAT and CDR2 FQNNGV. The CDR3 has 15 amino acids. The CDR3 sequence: CASSLYRGGGEKLFF. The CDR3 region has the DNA TGTGCCAGCAGCTTATACAGGGGCGGCGGTGAAAAACTGTTTTTT.

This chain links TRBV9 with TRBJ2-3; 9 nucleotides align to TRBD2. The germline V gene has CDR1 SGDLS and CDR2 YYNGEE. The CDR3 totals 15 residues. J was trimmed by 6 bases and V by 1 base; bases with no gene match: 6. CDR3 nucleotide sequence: TGTGCCAGCAGCGTAATAGCGGGAGCTGGGGATACGCAGTATTTT. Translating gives CASSVIAGAGDTQYF.

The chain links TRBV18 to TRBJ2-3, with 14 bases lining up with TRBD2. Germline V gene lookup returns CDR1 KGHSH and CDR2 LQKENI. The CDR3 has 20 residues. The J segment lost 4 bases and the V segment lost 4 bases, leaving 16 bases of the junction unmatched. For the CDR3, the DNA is TGTGCCAGCTCACAACGTGGGGGACTAGCGGGGGCTCCCGATTCAGATACGCAGTATTTT. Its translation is CASSQRGGLAGAPDSDTQYF.

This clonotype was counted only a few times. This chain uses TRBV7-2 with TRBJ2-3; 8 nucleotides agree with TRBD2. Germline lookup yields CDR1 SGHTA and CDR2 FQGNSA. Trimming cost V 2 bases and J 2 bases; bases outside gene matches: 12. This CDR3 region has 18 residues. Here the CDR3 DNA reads TGTGCCAGCAGCTTATATATGGCGGGAGGAGGAATCACAGATACGCAGTATTTT. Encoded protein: CASSLYMAGGGITDTQYF.

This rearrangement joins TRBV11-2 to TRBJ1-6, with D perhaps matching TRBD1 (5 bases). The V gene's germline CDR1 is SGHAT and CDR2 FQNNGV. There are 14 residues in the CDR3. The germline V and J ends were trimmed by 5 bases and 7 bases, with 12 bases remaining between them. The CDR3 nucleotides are TGTGCCAGCAGCATTCAGGGAGGCAATTCACCCCTCCACTTT. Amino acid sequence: CASSIQGGNSPLHF.

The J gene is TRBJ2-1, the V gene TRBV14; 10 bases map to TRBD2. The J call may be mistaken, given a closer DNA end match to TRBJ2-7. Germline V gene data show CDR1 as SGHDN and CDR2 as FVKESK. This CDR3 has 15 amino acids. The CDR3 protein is CASSSSSGSPYEQYF. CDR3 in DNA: TGTGCCAGCAGCTCTTCTAGCGGGAGTCCCTACGAGCAGTACTTC.

The CDR3 is CSAQPSGEQFF. CDR3 bases: TGCAGTGCACAACCAAGCGGTGAGCAGTTCTTC. The V gene is TRBV20-1, the J gene TRBJ2-1, with D possibly TRBD2 on 5 matching bases. Germline assignment: CDR1 DFQATT and CDR2 SNEGSKA (reference sequence). V gave up 6 bases and J gave up 9 bases, with 12 bases separating them. The CDR3 is made up of 11 amino acids.

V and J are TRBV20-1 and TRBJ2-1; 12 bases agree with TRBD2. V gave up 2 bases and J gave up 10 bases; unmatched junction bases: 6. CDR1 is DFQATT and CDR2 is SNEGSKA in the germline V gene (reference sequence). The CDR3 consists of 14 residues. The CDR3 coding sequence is TGCAGTGCTAGACTAGCGGGAGGGCTATCGGAGCAGTTCTTC. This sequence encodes CSARLAGGLSEQFF.

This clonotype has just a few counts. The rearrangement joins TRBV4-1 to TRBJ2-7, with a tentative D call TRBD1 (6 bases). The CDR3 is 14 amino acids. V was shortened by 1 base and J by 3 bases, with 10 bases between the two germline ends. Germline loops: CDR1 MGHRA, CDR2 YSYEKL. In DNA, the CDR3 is TGCGCCAGCAGCCAAGTTGGGACATACTACGAGCAGTACTTC. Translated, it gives CASSQVGTYYEQYF.

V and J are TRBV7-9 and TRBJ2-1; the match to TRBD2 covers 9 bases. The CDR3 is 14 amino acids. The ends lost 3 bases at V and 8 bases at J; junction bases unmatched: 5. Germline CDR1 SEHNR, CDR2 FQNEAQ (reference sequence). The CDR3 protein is CASSLLAGWDEQFF. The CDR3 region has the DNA TGTGCCAGCAGCTTGCTAGCGGGATGGGATGAGCAGTTCTTC.

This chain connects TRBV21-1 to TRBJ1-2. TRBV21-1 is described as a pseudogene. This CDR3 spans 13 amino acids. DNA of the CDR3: TGTGCCAGCAGCGAAGTCATGGTTTGTGGTTACACCTTC. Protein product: CASSEVMVCGYTF.